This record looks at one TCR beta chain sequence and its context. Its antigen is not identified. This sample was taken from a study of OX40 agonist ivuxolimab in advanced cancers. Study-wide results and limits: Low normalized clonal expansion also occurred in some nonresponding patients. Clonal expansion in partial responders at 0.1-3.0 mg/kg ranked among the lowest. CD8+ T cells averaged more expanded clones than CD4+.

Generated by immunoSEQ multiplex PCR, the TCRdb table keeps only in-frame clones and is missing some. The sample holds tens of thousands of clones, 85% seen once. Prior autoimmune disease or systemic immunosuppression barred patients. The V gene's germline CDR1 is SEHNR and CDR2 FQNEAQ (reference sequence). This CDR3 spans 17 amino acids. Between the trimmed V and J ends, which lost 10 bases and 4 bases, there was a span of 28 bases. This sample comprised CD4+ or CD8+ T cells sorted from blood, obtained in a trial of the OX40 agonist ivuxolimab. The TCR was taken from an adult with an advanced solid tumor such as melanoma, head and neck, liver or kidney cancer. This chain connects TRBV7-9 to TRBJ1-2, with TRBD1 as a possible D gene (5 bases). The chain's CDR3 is CATPHRGLNFGGYGYTF. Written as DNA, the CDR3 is TGTGCCACCCCTCACCGGGGCCTCAATTTTGGGGGCTATGGCTACACCTTC.